Here is one T cell receptor (beta chain) with its context. Profiled with immunoSEQ multiplex PCR; TCRdb holds only in-frame clones, not every one. Here the sample spans roughly 63,000 clones, roughly 90% being singletons. Trimming took 1 base from V and 8 from J, leaving 8 bases between them. The CDR3 is 13 residues long. Germline values: CDR1 SGHVS, CDR2 FQNEAQ. This entry belongs to a study of control samples from healthy donors and cancer patients. The chain employs TRBV7-8 and TRBJ1-4; no reliable D call. The clonotype was recovered from a man between 40 and 49 years old with colorectal cancer. Sequenced: PBMCs. As DNA, the CDR3 is TGTGCCAGCAGCTTAGGGGAGAAGGAAAAACTGTTTTTT. Translated, it gives CASSLGEKEKLFF.